This is a list of T cell receptor beta chains from one sample in a study of T-cell reconstitution after alpha-beta-depleted transplantation in children. From the PCR reads, TCRdb called clonotypes with MiXCR, one entry per CDR3 protein. The data show approximately 83,000 distinct CDR3 sequences, over 9% seen once. The material was PBMCs from the stem cell graft donor, obtained from the stem cell graft. The receptors derive from a human donor who donated a stem cell graft to a child with inherited bone marrow failure. Each CDR3 is given with its conserved first and last residue. A D gene is named only where the DNA matches it firmly. The size field is filled for only some rows; it gives once, few, many or a size class.

CDR3 DNA	CDR3 protein	D gene	clone size	V gene	J gene	CDR3 length
TGTGCCATCAGTGAGCCTAGCCAAGGGGCGCGCACTGAAGCTTTCTTT	CAISEPSQGARTEAFF	NA	many	TRBV10-3	TRBJ1-1	16
TGCGCCAGCAGCGCGACCGGGACAGGGGGCGGAGAGCAGTACTTC	CASSATGTGGGEQYF	TRBD1	many	TRBV5-1	TRBJ2-7	15
TGTGCCAGCAGCCCCCTCATTTTAACAGAGAGCTCCTACAATGAGCAGTTCTTC	CASSPLILTESSYNEQFF	NA	many	TRBV13	TRBJ2-1	18
TGTGCCAGCAGCTTGGAAGGTGCTTACGAGCAGTACTTC	CASSLEGAYEQYF	NA	few	TRBV5-4	TRBJ2-7	13
TGCAGTGCTAGAGCTCGACTAGCTATAGAGACCCAGTACTTC	CSARARLAIETQYF	TRBD2	many	TRBV20-1	TRBJ2-5	14
TGTGCCAGTAGTGTCCACAGGTCATGGAGTACTGAAGCTTTCTTT	CASSVHRSWSTEAFF	NA	many	TRBV19	TRBJ1-1	15
TGTGCCAGCAGTGAAGGACAGGGGGCTAACTATGGCTACACCTTC	CASSEGQGANYGYTF	TRBD1	NA	TRBV25-1	TRBJ1-2	15
TGTGCCAGCAAAGGGGACTCAAACTACGAGCAGTACTTC	CASKGDSNYEQYF	NA	few	TRBV6-2/TRBV6-3	TRBJ2-7	13
TGCGCCAGCAGCCAAGGTGGGCCCGCACGTGAAGCTTTCTTT	CASSQGGPAREAFF	NA	many	TRBV4-3	TRBJ1-1	14
TGTGCCAGCAGCCCCCGGGGAAGCCAGCCCCAGCATTTT	CASSPRGSQPQHF	NA	NA	TRBV6-1	TRBJ1-5	13
TGTGCCAGCAGTTTCGAGGGGGCGCGGTCCGACGTGTACAATGAGCAGTTCTTC	CASSFEGARSDVYNEQFF	TRBD1	few	TRBV28	TRBJ2-1	18
TGTGCCAGCTCACCGTACAGGGACGATTACGAGCAGTACTTC	CASSPYRDDYEQYF	NA	many	TRBV18	TRBJ2-7	14
TGTGCCAGCAGCCAATCGGCCGGGGGATACAATGAGCAGTTCTTC	CASSQSAGGYNEQFF	NA	many	TRBV3-1	TRBJ2-1	15
TGCGCCAGCAGCACCCAGGGCTACGAGCAGTACTTC	CASSTQGYEQYF	NA	many	TRBV5-1	TRBJ2-7	12
TGTGCCAGCAGCGTAGCAGGGGCGTATAACTATGGCTACACCTTC	CASSVAGAYNYGYTF	NA	many	TRBV9	TRBJ1-2	15
TGCAGCGTTTTAGACAGGGGGGGATACAATGAGCAGTTCTTC	CSVLDRGGYNEQFF	TRBD1	many	TRBV29-1	TRBJ2-1	14
TGCAGTGCTATCCGGGGGTCGGGAAGCACAGATACGCAGTATTTT	CSAIRGSGSTDTQYF	NA	many	TRBV20-1	TRBJ2-3	15